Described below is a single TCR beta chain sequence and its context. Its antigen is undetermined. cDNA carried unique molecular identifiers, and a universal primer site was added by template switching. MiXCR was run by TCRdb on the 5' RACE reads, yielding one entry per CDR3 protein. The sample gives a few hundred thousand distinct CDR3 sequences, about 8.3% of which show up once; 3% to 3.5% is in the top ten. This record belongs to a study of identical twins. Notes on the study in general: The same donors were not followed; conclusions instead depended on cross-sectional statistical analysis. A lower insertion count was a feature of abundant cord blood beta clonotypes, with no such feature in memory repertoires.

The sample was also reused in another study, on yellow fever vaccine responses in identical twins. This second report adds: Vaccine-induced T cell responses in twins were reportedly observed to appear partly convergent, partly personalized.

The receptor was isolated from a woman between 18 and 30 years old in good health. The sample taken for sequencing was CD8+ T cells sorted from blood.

The CDR3 DNA reads TGTGCCAGCAGTGAGAGCGGGGGGGCCACTTACGAGCAGTACTTC. Translation: CASSESGGATYEQYF. V and J are TRBV2 and TRBJ2-7; 10 bases match TRBD2. CDR3 length: 15 residues. V lost 3 bases to trimming and J lost 4 bases; unmatched junction nucleotides: 6. Germline V gene data show CDR1 as SNHLY and CDR2 as FYNNEI.